A single sample is the source of the 17 T cell receptor beta chains below, sequenced in a study of molecular identifiers for immune sequencing clone quantification. TCRdb reanalysed the PCR reads using MiXCR and keeps one entry per CDR3 protein. This table holds 40,000 to 65,000 distinct CDR3 sequences, roughly a third found once. Sequencing was performed on naive CD8+ T cells from blood, with Jurkat cell RNA spiked in. Noted subset: FACS-sorted CD8+CD4-CCR7+CD45RA+ naive T cells. These receptors all come from a human donor in good health. Some libraries in this study had Jurkat cell RNA spiked in.

This clonotype was seen just once. A much larger clone lies one base from this, so it may be a read error. The chain recombines TRBV4-2 with TRBJ1-4; a weak D match, TRBD1 (6 bases). Looked up from germline, CDR1 is LGHNA and CDR2 is YNFKEQ. There are 14 residues in the CDR3. CDR3 protein: CASSQATGNEKLIF. In nucleotides, the CDR3 is TGTGCCAGCAGCCAAGCAACAGGGAATGAAAAACTGATTTTT.

This clonotype occurred a few times. At one boundary the junction diverges from the germline segment, which might be a read error. The rearrangement uses TRBV6-1 and TRBJ2-2; possibly TRBD1 or TRBD2 for D (5 bases each). Germline assignment: CDR1 MNHNS and CDR2 SASEGT. This CDR3 contains 13 residues. For the CDR3, the DNA is TGTGCCAGCAGTGAGTGGGGGATCGGGGTGCTGTTTTTT. It specifies CASSEWGIGVLFF.

The rearrangement links TRBV3-1 to TRBJ1-1; 9 bases align to TRBD1. The junction had 6 bases not matched to a gene; V was cut back by 4 bases and J by 3 bases. From germline, CDR1 is LGHDT and CDR2 YNNKEL (reference sequence). This CDR3 has 15 residues. As DNA, the CDR3 is TGTGCCAGCAGCCGAATAGGACAGGGGTACACTGAAGCTTTCTTT. Its protein product is CASSRIGQGYTEAFF.

The V gene is TRBV9, the J gene TRBJ1-6, with TRBD1 identical over 7 bases. Germline trimming cut 3 bases from V and 6 bases from J; bases unmatched to any gene: 6. Looked up from germline, CDR1 is SGDLS and CDR2 is YYNGEE. This CDR3 region has 15 residues. CDR3 amino acids: CASSATGAFNSPLHF. CDR3 sequence (DNA): TGTGCCAGCAGCGCCACAGGGGCCTTTAATTCACCCCTCCACTTT.

The chain uses TRBV6-2 or TRBV6-3 and TRBJ2-5; D remains ambiguous. This CDR3 has 19 amino acids. In germline, CDR1 is MNHEY, CDR2 SVGEGT. With 2 bases removed from V and 1 base from J, the gap between germline ends came to 23 bases. The CDR3 DNA sequence: TGTGCCAGCAGTTACGGTCTCCCCGACGGACGCAGCAGCCAAGAGACCCAGTACTTC. Translation gives CASSYGLPDGRSSQETQYF.

Concerning this clonotype itself: This may come from a read error, since a much larger clone is one base off. The chain is built from TRBV20-1 and TRBJ2-7, with unresolved D. The V end was cut by 1 base, the J end by 0 bases, with 7 bases between. CDR3 length equals 13 residues. Germline values: CDR1 DFQATT, CDR2 SNEGSKA (reference sequence). In DNA, the CDR3 is TGCAGTGCTAGAGTGGATAGCTCCTACGAGCAGTACTTC. Its translation is CSARVDSSYEQYF.

This clonotype was recorded many times. The rearrangement joins TRBV20-1 to TRBJ1-2; no clear D. The CDR3 is 12 residues long. Germline-derived CDR1 and CDR2 are DFQATT and SNEGSKA (reference sequence). V was cut by 3 bases and J by 3 bases, with 8 bases left in between. CDR3 residues: CSASVGYYGYTF. The CDR3 DNA reads as TGCAGTGCTAGTGTAGGGTACTATGGCTACACCTTC.

The chain recombines TRBV12-3 or TRBV12-4 with TRBJ2-2, with D possibly matching TRBD1 (5 bases). The CDR3 spans 13 residues. Trimming cost V 6 bases and J 7 bases, with 12 bases left between them. CDR3 protein: CASRPRQLGELFF. DNA for the CDR3: TGTGCCAGCAGACCACGACAGCTCGGGGAGCTGTTTTTT.

The chain is built from TRBV7-9 and TRBJ1-6, with 7 bases identical to TRBD1. This CDR3 comprises 14 residues. Germline V lookup: CDR1 SEHNR, CDR2 FQNEAQ (reference sequence). V shed 5 bases and J 9 bases; nucleotides not matched to a gene: 7. This CDR3 is CASSQTGIGSPLHF. The CDR3 nucleotides are TGTGCCAGCAGCCAGACAGGGATCGGTTCACCCCTCCACTTT.

This clonotype was counted only a few times. The chain joins TRBV6-5 to TRBJ2-3, with 7 bases identical to TRBD1. V shed 0 bases and J 4 bases; nucleotides not matched to a gene: 7. CDR3 size: 16 residues. Germline values: CDR1 MNHEY, CDR2 SVGAGI. CDR3 DNA: TGTGCCAGCAGTTACTCGAATTTAGGGGGCTCAGATACGCAGTATTTT. Translation gives CASSYSNLGGSDTQYF.

This clonotype has a handful of counts. The rearrangement joins TRBV7-6 to TRBJ2-1; TRBD1 agrees at 7 bases. Trimming removed 0 bases from V and 8 bases from J; junction bases left unmatched: 7. This CDR3 region has 15 residues. The germline CDR1 and CDR2 sequences are SGHVS and FNYEAQ. The CDR3 bases are TGTGCCAGCAGCTTAGCTGACAGGGATGGGGATGAGCAGTTCTTC. Translation gives CASSLADRDGDEQFF.

Concerning this clonotype: A read error is possible here, since a much larger clone lies one base away. The genes are TRBV6-5 and TRBJ2-5; 7 nucleotides align to TRBD2. The CDR3 covers 11 residues. V shed 6 bases, J shed 9 bases, and the junction held 4 bases outside the gene matches. From germline, CDR1 is MNHEY and CDR2 SVGAGI. The CDR3 nucleotides read TGTGCCAGCAGACGGGGGGAGCCCCAGTACTTC. It specifies CASRRGEPQYF.

As to this clonotype: At one end, the junction sequence differs from germline, possibly due to a read error. The CDR3, as DNA: TGCGCCGGCAGCCAAGATCTGACGAAATACAATGAGCAGTTCTTC. It encodes CAGSQDLTKYNEQFF. This chain connects TRBV4-3 to TRBJ2-1; D unresolved. Germline V CDR1 and CDR2: LGHNA, YSLEER. The CDR3 covers 15 residues.

This clonotype has just a few counts. This chain uses TRBV12-3 or TRBV12-4 with TRBJ1-2, with D perhaps matching TRBD1 (5 bases). V shed 5 bases and J shed 8 bases, with 12 bases lying between them. This CDR3 is built from 12 residues. CDR3 nucleotide sequence: TGTGCCAGCAGTCCCTGGACACACGGCTACACCTTC. Its protein product is CASSPWTHGYTF.

A few counts support this clonotype. CDR3 DNA: TGTGCCAGCCGGGACGCCAAAGTAGAAAAACTGTTTTTT. This translates into CASRDAKVEKLFF. V is TRBV6-2 or TRBV6-3 and J is TRBJ1-4; TRBD1 is a possible D gene (5 bases). The V end lost 8 bases, the J end lost 8 bases, and 15 bases lay between the germline ends. The CDR3 spans 13 residues. Germline CDR1 reads MNHEY; CDR2 reads SVGEGT.

This clonotype was counted many times. V gene TRBV24-1 combines with J gene TRBJ2-7, with no clear D. Germline CDR1 is KGHDR and CDR2 is SFDVKD. The length of the CDR3 is 18 residues. Deletions cut 2 bases from V and 0 bases from J, with 19 bases between. CDR3 DNA sequence: TGTGCCACCAGTGATTCCGCCCGGACCTCAAGCAGCTCCTACGAGCAGTACTTC. Translation: CATSDSARTSSSSYEQYF.

The chain links TRBV27 to TRBJ1-1; D is possibly TRBD1 (5 bases). Per the germline V gene, CDR1 is MNHEY and CDR2 is SMNVEV (reference sequence). The CDR3 totals 13 residues. The V end lost 3 bases, the J end lost 3 bases, and 8 bases lay between the germline ends. The DNA for the CDR3 is TGTGCCAGCAGTTTGGGGGTCTACACTGAAGCTTTCTTT. Its translation: CASSLGVYTEAFF.